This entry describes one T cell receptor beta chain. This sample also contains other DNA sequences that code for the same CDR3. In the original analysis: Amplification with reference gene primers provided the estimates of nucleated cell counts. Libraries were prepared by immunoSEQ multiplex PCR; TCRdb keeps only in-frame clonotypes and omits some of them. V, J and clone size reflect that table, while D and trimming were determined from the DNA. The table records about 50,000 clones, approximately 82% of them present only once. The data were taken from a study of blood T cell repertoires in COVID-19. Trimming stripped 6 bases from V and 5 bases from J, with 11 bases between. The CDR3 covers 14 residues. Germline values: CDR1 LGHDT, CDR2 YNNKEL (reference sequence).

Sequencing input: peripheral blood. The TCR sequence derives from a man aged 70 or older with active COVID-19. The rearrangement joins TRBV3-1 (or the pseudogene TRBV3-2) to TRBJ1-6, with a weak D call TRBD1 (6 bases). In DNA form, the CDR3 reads TGTGCCAGCAGTCCGGGACACAATAATTCACCCCTCCACTTT. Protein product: CASSPGHNNSPLHF.